This T cell receptor beta chain originates from a study of cytomegalovirus exposure and HLA in healthy donors. General study results and limits: Other equally common chains were less clonally expanded than HLA-associated TCR beta chains, a later analysis showed. In vitro confirmation showed a few CMV-associated chains to be CMV antigen specific. Overall, about 160 TCR beta chains were annotated as cytomegalovirus-associated.

This clone was counted between two and nine times. Antigen specificity is unknown. The PCR was carried out with 60 Vbeta primers and 13 Jbeta primers. Authors' analysis steps: Roughly 80 million unique TCR beta chains, 8.5 million to 14 million shared, were counted in a later analysis. The table came from immunoSEQ multiplex PCR; TCRdb's copy has only in-frame clones and leaves some out. Clone size and the V and J calls come from that table; the DNA yielded D and trimming. This sample has around 110,000 clones, with 65% found just once. V was cut by 6 bases and J by 4 bases, with 19 bases left in between. The CDR3 runs to 15 residues. Looked up from germline, CDR1 is MNHEY and CDR2 is SMNVEV (reference sequence).

This rearrangement joins TRBV27 to TRBJ2-7, with D tentatively TRBD1 (6 bases). This receptor was taken from a woman in her thirties or forties in good health and CMV-seropositive. The material sequenced was PBMCs. In DNA, the CDR3 is TGTGCCAGCAGGACTCATCGTAACAGGGTTTACGAGCAGTACTTC. Translating it yields CASRTHRNRVYEQYF.